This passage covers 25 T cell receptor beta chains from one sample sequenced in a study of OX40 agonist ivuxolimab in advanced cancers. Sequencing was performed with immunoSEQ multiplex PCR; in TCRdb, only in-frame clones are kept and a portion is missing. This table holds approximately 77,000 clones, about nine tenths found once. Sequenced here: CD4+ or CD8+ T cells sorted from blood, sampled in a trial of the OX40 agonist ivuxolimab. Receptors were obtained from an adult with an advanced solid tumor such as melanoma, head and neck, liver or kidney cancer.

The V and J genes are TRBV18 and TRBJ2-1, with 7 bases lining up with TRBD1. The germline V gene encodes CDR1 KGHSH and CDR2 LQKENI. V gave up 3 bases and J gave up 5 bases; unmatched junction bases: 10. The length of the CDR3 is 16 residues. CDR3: CASSPPIGTANNEQFF. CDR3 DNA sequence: TGTGCCAGCTCACCTCCGATCGGGACAGCCAACAATGAGCAGTTCTTC.

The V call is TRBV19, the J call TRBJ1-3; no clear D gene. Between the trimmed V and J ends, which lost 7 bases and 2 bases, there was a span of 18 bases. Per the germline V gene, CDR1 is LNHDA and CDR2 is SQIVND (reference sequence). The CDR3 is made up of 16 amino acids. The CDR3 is CASIGEGGWAGNTIYF. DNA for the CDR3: TGTGCCAGTATCGGAGAGGGAGGGTGGGCTGGAAACACCATATATTTT.

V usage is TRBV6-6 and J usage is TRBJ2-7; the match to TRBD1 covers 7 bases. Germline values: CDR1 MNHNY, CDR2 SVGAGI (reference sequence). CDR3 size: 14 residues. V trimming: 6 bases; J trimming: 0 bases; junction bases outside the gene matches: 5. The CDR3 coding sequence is TGTGCCAGCAGCACACAGGGGCCCTCCTACGAGCAGTACTTC. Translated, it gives CASSTQGPSYEQYF.

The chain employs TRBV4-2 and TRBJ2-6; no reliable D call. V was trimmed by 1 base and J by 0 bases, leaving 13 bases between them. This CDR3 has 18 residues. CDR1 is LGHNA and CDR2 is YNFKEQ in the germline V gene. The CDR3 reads CASSQVWLDHSGANVLTF. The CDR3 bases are TGTGCCAGCAGCCAAGTATGGCTGGACCACTCTGGGGCCAACGTCCTGACTTTC.

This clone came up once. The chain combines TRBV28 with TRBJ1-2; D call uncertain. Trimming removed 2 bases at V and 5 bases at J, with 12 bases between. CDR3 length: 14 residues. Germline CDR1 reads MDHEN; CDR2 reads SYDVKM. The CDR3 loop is CASSLEQSLYGYTF. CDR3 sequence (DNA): TGTGCCAGCAGTTTAGAACAGAGTCTGTATGGCTACACCTTC.

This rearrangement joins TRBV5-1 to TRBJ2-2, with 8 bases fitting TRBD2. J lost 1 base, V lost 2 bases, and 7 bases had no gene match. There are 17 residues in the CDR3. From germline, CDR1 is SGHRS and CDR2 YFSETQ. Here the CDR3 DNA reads TGCGCCAGCAGCTTTCAAACTAGCGGAGGGAACACCGGGGAGCTGTTTTTT. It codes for CASSFQTSGGNTGELFF.

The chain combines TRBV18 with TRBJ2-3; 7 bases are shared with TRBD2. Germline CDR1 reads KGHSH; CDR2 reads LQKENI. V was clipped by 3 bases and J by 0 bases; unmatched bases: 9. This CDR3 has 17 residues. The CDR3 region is CASSPATSPTSTDTQYF. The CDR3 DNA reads TGTGCCAGCTCACCGGCGACTAGCCCTACTAGCACAGATACGCAGTATTTT.

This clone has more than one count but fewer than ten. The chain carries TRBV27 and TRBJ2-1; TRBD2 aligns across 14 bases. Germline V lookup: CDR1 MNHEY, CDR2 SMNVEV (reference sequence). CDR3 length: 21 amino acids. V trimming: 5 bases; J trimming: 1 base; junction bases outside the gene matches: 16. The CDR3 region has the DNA TGTGCCAGCAGTAGCCCCTCCCCCGGGACTAGCGGGAGTGGGTCCTACAATGAGCAGTTCTTC. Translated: CASSSPSPGTSGSGSYNEQFF.

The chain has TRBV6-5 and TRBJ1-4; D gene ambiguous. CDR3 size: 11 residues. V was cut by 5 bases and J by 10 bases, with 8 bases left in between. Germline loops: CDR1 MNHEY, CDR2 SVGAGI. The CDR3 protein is CASSERAKLFF. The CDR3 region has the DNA TGTGCCAGCAGTGAACGGGCAAAACTGTTTTTT.

DNA of the CDR3: TGCGCCAGCAGCACTCCGGGACTCCTTAATCAGCCCCAGCATTTT. Amino acid sequence: CASSTPGLLNQPQHF. The rearrangement links TRBV5-1 to TRBJ1-5, with D perhaps TRBD1 (5 bases). CDR1 and CDR2 (germline): SGHRS, YFSETQ. The CDR3 is made up of 15 amino acids. V was pared by 4 bases and J by 4 bases, with 15 bases between. Together with reference TRBV5-1 and TRBJ1-5, the CDR3 gives the full variable domain: KAGVTQTPRYLIKTRGQQVTLSCSPISGHRSVSWYQQTPGQGLQFLFEYFSETQRNKGNFPGRFSGRQFSNSRSEMNVSTLELGDSALYLCASSTPGLLNQPQHFGDGTRLSIL.

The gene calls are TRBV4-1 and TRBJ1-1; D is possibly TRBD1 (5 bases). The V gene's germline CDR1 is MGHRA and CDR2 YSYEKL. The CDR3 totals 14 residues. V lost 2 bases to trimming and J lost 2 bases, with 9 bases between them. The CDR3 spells CASSQLDRNTEAFF. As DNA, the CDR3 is TGCGCCAGCAGCCAACTTGACAGAAACACTGAAGCTTTCTTT.

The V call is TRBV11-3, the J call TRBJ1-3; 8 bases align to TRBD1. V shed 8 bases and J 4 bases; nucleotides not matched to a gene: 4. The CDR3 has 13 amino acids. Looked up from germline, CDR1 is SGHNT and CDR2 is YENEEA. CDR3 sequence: CASGQGHGNTIYF. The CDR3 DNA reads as TGTGCCAGCGGACAGGGACACGGAAACACCATATATTTT.

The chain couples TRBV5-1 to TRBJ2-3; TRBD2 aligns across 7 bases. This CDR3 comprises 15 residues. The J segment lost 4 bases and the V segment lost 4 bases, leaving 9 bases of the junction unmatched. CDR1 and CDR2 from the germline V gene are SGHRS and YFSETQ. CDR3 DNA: TGCGCCAGCAGCCTAAGCGGGACCCCACCAGATACGCAGTATTTT. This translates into CASSLSGTPPDTQYF. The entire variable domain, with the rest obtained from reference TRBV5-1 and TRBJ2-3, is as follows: KAGVTQTPRYLIKTRGQQVTLSCSPISGHRSVSWYQQTPGQGLQFLFEYFSETQRNKGNFPGRFSGRQFSNSRSEMNVSTLELGDSALYLCASSLSGTPPDTQYFGPGTRLTVL.

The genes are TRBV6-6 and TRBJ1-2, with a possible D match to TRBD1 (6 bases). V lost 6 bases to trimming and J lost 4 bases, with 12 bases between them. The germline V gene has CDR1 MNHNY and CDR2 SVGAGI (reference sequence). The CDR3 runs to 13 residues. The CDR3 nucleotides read TGTGCCAGCAGAAAAGACAGGTTCTATGGCTACACCTTC. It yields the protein CASRKDRFYGYTF.

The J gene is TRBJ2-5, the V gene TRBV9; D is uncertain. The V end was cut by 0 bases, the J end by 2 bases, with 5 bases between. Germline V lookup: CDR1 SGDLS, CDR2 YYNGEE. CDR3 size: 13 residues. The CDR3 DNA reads TGTGCCAGCAGCGTAGCCAGTCAAGAGACCCAGTACTTC. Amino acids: CASSVASQETQYF. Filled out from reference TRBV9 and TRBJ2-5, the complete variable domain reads DSGVTQTPKHLITATGQRVTLRCSPRSGDLSVYWYQQSLDQGLQFLIQYYNGEERAKGNILERFSAQQFPDLHSELNLSSLELGDSALYFCASSVASQETQYFGPGTRLLVL.

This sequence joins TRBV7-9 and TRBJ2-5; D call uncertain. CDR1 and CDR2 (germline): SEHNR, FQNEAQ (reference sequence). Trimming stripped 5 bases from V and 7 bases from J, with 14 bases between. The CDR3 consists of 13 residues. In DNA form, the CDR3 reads TGTGCCAGCAGCCAGGACGGCCCGGGGACCCAGTACTTC. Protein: CASSQDGPGTQYF.

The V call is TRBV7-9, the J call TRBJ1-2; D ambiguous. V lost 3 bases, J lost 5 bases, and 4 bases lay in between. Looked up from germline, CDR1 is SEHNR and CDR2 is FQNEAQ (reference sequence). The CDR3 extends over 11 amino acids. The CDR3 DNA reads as TGTGCCAGCAGCTTCGGGTATGGCTACACCTTC. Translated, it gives CASSFGYGYTF. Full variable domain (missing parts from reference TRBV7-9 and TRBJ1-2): DTGVSQNPRHKITKRGQNVTFRCDPISEHNRLYWYRQTLGQGPEFLTYFQNEAQLEKSRLLSDRFSAERPKGSFSTLEIQRTEQGDSAMYLCASSFGYGYTFGSGTRLTVV.

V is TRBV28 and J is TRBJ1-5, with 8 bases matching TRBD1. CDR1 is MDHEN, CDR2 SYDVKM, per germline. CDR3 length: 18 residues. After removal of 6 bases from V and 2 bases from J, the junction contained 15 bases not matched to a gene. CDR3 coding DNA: TGTGCCAGCAGCCGACTAACTCATGGACAGGGCGGCAATCAGCCCCAGCATTTT. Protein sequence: CASSRLTHGQGGNQPQHF.

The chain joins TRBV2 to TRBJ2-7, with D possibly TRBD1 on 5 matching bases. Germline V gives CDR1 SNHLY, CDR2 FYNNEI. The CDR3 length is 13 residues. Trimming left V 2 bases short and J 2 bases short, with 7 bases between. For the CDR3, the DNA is TGTGCCAGCAGTGAACAGGGTCCCTACGAGCAGTACTTC. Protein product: CASSEQGPYEQYF. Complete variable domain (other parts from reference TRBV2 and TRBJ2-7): EPEVTQTPSHQVTQMGQEVILRCVPISNHLYFYWYRQILGQKVEFLVSFYNNEISEKSEIFDDQFSVERPDGSNFTLKIRSTKLEDSAMYFCASSEQGPYEQYFGPGTRLTVT.

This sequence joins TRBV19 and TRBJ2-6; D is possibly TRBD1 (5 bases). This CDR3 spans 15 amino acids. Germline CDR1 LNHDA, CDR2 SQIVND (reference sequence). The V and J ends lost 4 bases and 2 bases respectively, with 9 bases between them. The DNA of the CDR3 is TGTGCCAGTAGTAGCAGGGTCGCTGGGGCCAACGTCCTGACTTTC. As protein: CASSSRVAGANVLTF.

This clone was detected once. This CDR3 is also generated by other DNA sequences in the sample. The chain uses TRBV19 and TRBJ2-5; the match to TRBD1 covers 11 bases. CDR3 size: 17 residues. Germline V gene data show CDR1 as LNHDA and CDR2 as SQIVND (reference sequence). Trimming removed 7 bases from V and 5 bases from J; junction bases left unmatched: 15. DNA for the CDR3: TGTGCCAGTACCGGCTCCGGCGGGACAGGGGGGGGTGAGACCCAGTACTTC. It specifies CASTGSGGTGGGETQYF.

The CDR3 DNA follows: TGCAGCGGCTTCGGGGGGGATGGCTACACCTTC. Amino acid sequence: CSGFGGDGYTF. This chain joins TRBV29-1 and TRBJ1-2, with D possibly TRBD1 on 5 matching bases. Trimming stripped 7 bases from V and 6 bases from J, with 12 bases between. Germline V CDR1 and CDR2: SQVTM, ANQGSEA. This CDR3 contains 11 residues.

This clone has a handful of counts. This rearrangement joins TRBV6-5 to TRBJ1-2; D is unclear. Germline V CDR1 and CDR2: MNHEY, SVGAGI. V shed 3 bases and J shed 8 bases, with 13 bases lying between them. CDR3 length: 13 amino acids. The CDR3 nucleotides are TGTGCCAGCAGTTATGGCCGGGCTGGCGGCTACACCTTC. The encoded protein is CASSYGRAGGYTF.

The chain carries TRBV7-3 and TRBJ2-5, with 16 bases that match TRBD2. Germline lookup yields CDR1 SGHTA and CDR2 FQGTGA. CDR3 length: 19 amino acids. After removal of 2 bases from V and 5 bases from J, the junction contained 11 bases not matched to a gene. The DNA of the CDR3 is TGTGCCAGCAGCTTATCCGGGACTAGCGGGGGGGCCAGCTGGGAGACCCAGTACTTC. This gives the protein CASSLSGTSGGASWETQYF.

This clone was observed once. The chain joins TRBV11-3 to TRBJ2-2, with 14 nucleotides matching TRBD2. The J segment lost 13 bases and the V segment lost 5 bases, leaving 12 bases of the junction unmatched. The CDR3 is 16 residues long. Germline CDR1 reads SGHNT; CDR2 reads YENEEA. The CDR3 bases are TGTGCCAGCAGCCCGCGGCGGGGACTAGCGGGAGTAGGGCTGTTTTTT. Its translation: CASSPRRGLAGVGLFF.